The 19 T cell receptor beta chains in this list originate from one sample, sequenced in a study of blood T cells in healthy people across ages. A second PCR, run for about 7 to 11 cycles, used a sample-barcoded 5' primer plus a J-beta primer mix. TCRdb used MiXCR to reprocess the 5' RACE reads, holding one entry per CDR3 protein. The sample records 1,800,000 or so distinct CDR3 sequences, 35% to 50% being singletons. Specimen: blood. The receptors shown here come from a human donor in good health.

There are a few counts of this clonotype. This chain links TRBV7-2 with TRBJ2-7; 8 bases are a match to TRBD1. Per germline, CDR1 SGHTA and CDR2 FQGNSA. The V and J ends lost 0 bases and 2 bases, in that order; junction bases with no gene match: 3. CDR3 length equals 15 residues. The CDR3 sequence is CASSLAVTGAYEQYF. CDR3 coding DNA: TGTGCCAGCAGCTTAGCTGTGACAGGGGCCTACGAGCAGTACTTC.

This CDR3 reads CASSFPGGNQPQHF. The CDR3 nucleotides read TGTGCCAGCAGCTTTCCGGGTGGGAATCAGCCCCAGCATTTT. This chain connects TRBV12-3 or TRBV12-4 to TRBJ1-5, with D unresolved. Trimming took off 6 bases at V and 4 bases at J, with 13 bases between the two ends. The CDR3 loop spans 14 amino acids.

The J gene is TRBJ2-3, the V gene TRBV4-2; TRBD2 aligns across 16 bases. CDR3 length: 16 residues. After removal of 4 bases from V and 5 bases from J, the junction contained 3 bases not matched to a gene. Germline CDR1 is LGHNA and CDR2 is YNFKEQ. The CDR3 loop is CASSPGTSGGEDTQYF. The CDR3 DNA reads TGTGCCAGCAGCCCCGGGACTAGCGGGGGGGAAGATACGCAGTATTTT.

This clonotype was counted a few times. The rearrangement links TRBV7-2 to TRBJ2-7, with 7 nucleotides matching TRBD1. With V trimmed by 2 bases and J by 0 bases, 4 bases remained unmatched. This CDR3 has 15 amino acids. Germline values: CDR1 SGHTA, CDR2 FQGNSA. The CDR3 is CASSLPWDSSYEQYF. The CDR3 DNA follows: TGTGCCAGCAGCTTACCCTGGGACAGCTCCTACGAGCAGTACTTC.

For this clonotype: At one end the junction does not follow the germline gene, possibly because of a read error. For the CDR3, the DNA is TGCAGTGCTCTCCCACTAACTAGCACAGGTACGCAGTATTTT. It encodes CSALPLTSTGTQYF. V usage is TRBV20-1 and J usage is TRBJ2-3; a weak D match, TRBD2 (6 bases). This CDR3 has 14 amino acids. The germline gives CDR1 DFQATT, CDR2 SNEGSKA (reference sequence).

V and J are TRBV5-6 and TRBJ1-1; D is possibly TRBD1 (6 bases). In germline, CDR1 is SGHDT, CDR2 YYEEEE. The CDR3 runs to 13 residues. V shed 3 bases and J shed 9 bases, with 15 bases lying between them. The CDR3 coding sequence is TGTGCCAGCAGCTCCCAAACAGGGTTAAAAGCTTTCTTT. Translated: CASSSQTGLKAFF.

This clonotype has only a few counts. The V call is TRBV3-1, the J call TRBJ2-5; TRBD2 matches at 10 bases. Trimming removed 4 bases from V and 5 bases from J; junction bases left unmatched: 7. The CDR3 is 15 amino acids. Germline V gives CDR1 LGHDT, CDR2 YNNKEL (reference sequence). CDR3 protein: CASSLVSGGTETQYF. CDR3 in DNA: TGTGCCAGCAGCCTCGTTAGCGGGGGGACGGAGACCCAGTACTTC.

In this sample, this clonotype turned up a few times. This chain links TRBV20-1 with TRBJ1-6; perhaps TRBD1 as D (5 bases). The V end was cut by 0 bases, the J end by 13 bases, with 10 bases between. Looked up from germline, CDR1 is DFQATT and CDR2 is SNEGSKA (reference sequence). The CDR3 is made up of 12 amino acids. The CDR3 nucleotides are TGCAGTGCTAGAGACCAGGGCAGGCCCCTCCACTTT. This codes for CSARDQGRPLHF.

This clonotype was counted between two and nine times. The chain carries TRBV9 and TRBJ2-1, with TRBD2 as a possible D gene (7 bases). Between the trimmed V and J ends, which lost 0 bases and 8 bases, there was a span of 12 bases. Per the germline V gene, CDR1 is SGDLS and CDR2 is YYNGEE. The CDR3 contains 14 residues. CDR3 amino acids: CASSVVGGQDEQFF. In nucleotides, the CDR3 is TGTGCCAGCAGCGTAGTCGGGGGGCAGGATGAGCAGTTCTTC.

Note on this clonotype: This may come from a read error, since a much larger clone is one base off. The genes are TRBV7-2 and TRBJ2-7, with a tentative D call TRBD2 (7 bases). This CDR3 region has 15 residues. The V gene's germline CDR1 is SGHTA and CDR2 FQGNSA. Trimming took 5 bases from V and 12 from J, leaving 26 bases between them. The DNA of the CDR3 is TGTGCCAGCAGCGCGGGGGCAACTCGGGGAGAGACCCGGTACTTC. Its translation: CASSAGATRGETRYF.

This clonotype came up a few times. The chain has TRBV28 and TRBJ1-2, with TRBD1 matching over 8 bases. Germline CDR1 reads MDHEN; CDR2 reads SYDVKM. This CDR3 spans 16 amino acids. Trimming at V came to 7 bases and at J to 6 bases, leaving 16 bases not matched to a gene. The CDR3 sequence is CASTLLGTDRGHGYTF. CDR3 nucleotide sequence: TGTGCCAGCACCCTCTTAGGCACCGACAGGGGCCATGGCTACACCTTC.

The sample holds a few counts of this clonotype. This chain connects TRBV4-3 to TRBJ1-2, with D hard to call. Trimming stripped 0 bases from V and 5 bases from J, with 19 bases between. The CDR3 runs to 17 residues. Germline values: CDR1 LGHNA, CDR2 YSLEER. The CDR3 protein is CASSQDWGGPSRYGYTF. CDR3 DNA: TGCGCCAGCAGCCAAGATTGGGGAGGGCCTTCCCGATATGGCTACACCTTC.

The chain combines TRBV20-1 with TRBJ2-7; 7 bases align to TRBD2. With V trimmed by 2 bases and J by 2 bases, 6 bases remained unmatched. This CDR3 spans 14 amino acids. CDR1 and CDR2 from the germline V gene are DFQATT and SNEGSKA (reference sequence). CDR3 nucleotide sequence: TGCAGTGCTAGAAGGGAGGGTTGGACCTACGAGCAGTACTTC. It encodes CSARREGWTYEQYF.

This clonotype was picked up many times. This sequence joins TRBV29-1 and TRBJ2-4; 11 bases are shared with TRBD1. V lost 7 bases, J lost 7 bases, and 6 bases stayed unmatched. CDR3 size: 13 residues. Germline CDR1 reads SQVTM; CDR2 reads ANQGSEA. The CDR3 DNA follows: TGCAGCGCCCTAGGGACAGGGGGGAACATTCAGTACTTC. Its translation: CSALGTGGNIQYF.

This clonotype appeared many times. The chain uses TRBV7-6 and TRBJ2-7; D might be TRBD1 (6 bases). CDR3 size: 13 residues. The V gene's germline CDR1 is SGHVS and CDR2 FNYEAQ. V lost 1 base, J lost 4 bases, and 8 bases lay in between. DNA of the CDR3: TGTGCCAGCAGCTTAGGGGGGCAGTACGAGCAGTACTTC. It encodes CASSLGGQYEQYF.

This chain joins TRBV28 and TRBJ2-3; 13 nucleotides agree with TRBD2. This CDR3 has 18 residues. Germline V gene data show CDR1 as MDHEN and CDR2 as SYDVKM. Trimming removed 6 bases from V and 0 bases from J; junction bases left unmatched: 9. The CDR3 spells CASSPPGLAGFSTDTQYF. The DNA of the CDR3 is TGTGCCAGCAGCCCTCCGGGACTAGCGGGGTTTAGCACAGATACGCAGTATTTT.

The CDR3 here is CASSEGMELGGYTF. The CDR3, as DNA: TGTGCCAGCAGTGAAGGAATGGAGTTAGGTGGCTACACCTTC. The J gene is TRBJ1-2, the V gene TRBV2; unclear D gene. This CDR3 region has 14 residues. The germline V and J ends were trimmed by 1 base and 7 bases, with 13 bases remaining between them. The V gene's germline CDR1 is SNHLY and CDR2 FYNNEI.

The rearrangement joins TRBV12-5 to TRBJ2-1; no definite D call. This CDR3 is built from 16 residues. Trimming left V 3 bases short and J 6 bases short, with 18 bases between. The germline CDR1 and CDR2 sequences are LGHNT and FRNRAP. CDR3 in DNA: TGTGCTAGTGGTTTCGGAAGTATGCCGACCTGCAATGAGCAGTTCTTC. It specifies CASGFGSMPTCNEQFF.

The chain carries TRBV5-8 and TRBJ2-1; maybe TRBD2 (6 bases). In germline, CDR1 is SGHTS, CDR2 YDEGEE. Trimming removed 4 bases at V and 6 bases at J, with 20 bases between. The CDR3 runs 16 residues. This chain's CDR3 is CASSPRGGIGTNEQFF. In nucleotides, the CDR3 is TGTGCCAGCAGCCCCCGCGGCGGGATAGGGACCAATGAGCAGTTCTTC.